Given below is one T cell receptor beta chain in context. The antigen it recognizes is unknown. The input lacks base qualities; no much larger clone sits a single base away. Collaborating institutions collected whole blood in K2EDTA tubes following their own protocols. Collaborator samples were shipped for TCRbeta analysis as frozen whole blood, isolated PBMCs, or DNA extracted from either sample type. The CDR3, cysteine through phenylalanine, is 16 amino acids long. Here the CDR3 DNA is all that survives: 48 bases in frame from base 1. The germline V gene encodes CDR1 LGHDT and CDR2 YNNKEL (reference sequence). From V the trimming removes 4 bases and from J it removes 2 bases, while the gene matches leave 7 bases of the junction unaccounted for. This specimen comes from a study of blood T cell repertoires in COVID-19 (dated by TCRdb to 2018 to 2021). About the study as a whole: Samples from collaborators originated in the United States, Italy and Spain and spanned both the acute and convalescent phases of COVID-19. The repertoires were made available in a free public database intended to serve as a resource for research on the immune response to SARS-CoV-2. Where available, HLA class I and class II types were taken from metadata supplied by the sample provider and were not determined by assay-based typing. The material from the prospective study consisted of cDNA or gDNA derived from T cells, B-cell-depleted T cells, or PBMCs. Subjects who had been exposed to COVID-19, were actively infected with it, or had recovered from it provided the deeply sampled blood TCRbeta repertoires that made up the dataset. Samples were obtained from the ongoing ImmuneRACE study (first 160 participants) and from roughly 1,300 subjects provided by 6 global collaborators. Nearly every sample came with metadata listing a de-identified subject ID, COVID-19 status, age in years and sex.

TCRbeta CDR3 regions were amplified from genomic DNA using the immunoSEQ Assay, a bias-controlled multiplex PCR. Per the authors' processing: Nucleated cell counts per sample were estimated from amplification of reference gene primers within the assay. Sequence reads were collapsed and filtered to measure the absolute abundance of every unique TCRbeta CDR3 rearrangement. For each sample, productive Simpson clonality was calculated as the square root of Simpson's diversity index over productive rearrangements. Sourced from immuneACCESS, this table was stored by TCRdb with only in-frame sequences that have V and J called. A share of the clones is absent; for the studies checked, an unresolved V gene accounts for under half, and the remainder has no known explanation. V, J and clone size are those of that table, while D and trimming were read from the DNA. Within this sample are about 250,000 clones, with about 79% of them counted one time only. The top ten clonotypes cover 8.9% of the sample.

Points the paper makes about the study in general: Clinical and demographic metadata were provided uncurated, with the amount varying by source and participant.

The chain couples TRBV3-1 (or the pseudogene TRBV3-2) to TRBJ2-7; 11 bases in between match TRBD1. Sequencing was carried out using peripheral blood. This sequence was found in a man older than 75 with acute or convalescent COVID-19. At the DNA level, the sequence is TGTGCCAGCAGCCTTCAAACGGGACAGGGGGCCTACGAGCAGTACTTC. This sequence encodes CASSLQTGQGAYEQYF.